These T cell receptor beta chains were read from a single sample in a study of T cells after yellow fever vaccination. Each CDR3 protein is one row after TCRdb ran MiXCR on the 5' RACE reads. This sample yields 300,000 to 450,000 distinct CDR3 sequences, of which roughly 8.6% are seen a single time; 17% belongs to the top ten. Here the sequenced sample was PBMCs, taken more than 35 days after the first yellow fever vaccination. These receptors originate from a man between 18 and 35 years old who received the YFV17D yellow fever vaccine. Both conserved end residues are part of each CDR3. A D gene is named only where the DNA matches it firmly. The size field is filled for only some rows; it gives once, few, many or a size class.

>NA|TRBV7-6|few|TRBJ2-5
TGTGCCAGCAGCCGCGGGACACCCACGTTACAAGAGACCCAGTACTTC
CASSRGTPTLQETQYF
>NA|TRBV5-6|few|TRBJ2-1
TGTGCCAGCAGCTTGGAGACATCACTGTTCTTC
CASSLETSLFF
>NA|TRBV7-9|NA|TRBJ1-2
TGTGCCAGCAGCTTAACCTTCTATGGCTACACCTTC
CASSLTFYGYTF
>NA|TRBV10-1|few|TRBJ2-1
TGCGCCAGCAGTGGGACTATTTACAATGAGCAGTTCTTC
CASSGTIYNEQFF
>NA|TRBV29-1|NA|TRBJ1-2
TGCAGCGTTGGGGCAGTAAATTATGGCTACACCTTC
CSVGAVNYGYTF
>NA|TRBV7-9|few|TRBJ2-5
TGTGCCAGCATGTTTAGTTGGTACCAAGAGACCCAGTACTTC
CASMFSWYQETQYF
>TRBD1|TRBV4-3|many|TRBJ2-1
TGCGCCAGCAGCCAGATTTGGACAGGGGTGGACAATGAGCAGTTCTTC
CASSQIWTGVDNEQFF
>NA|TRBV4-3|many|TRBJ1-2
TGCGCCAGCAGCCCCGTCCACTTTGACCTTTCCTATGGCTACACCTTC
CASSPVHFDLSYGYTF
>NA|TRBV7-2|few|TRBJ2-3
TGTGCCAGCAGCATAGGCTCAGGTCCAGATACGCAGTATTTT
CASSIGSGPDTQYF
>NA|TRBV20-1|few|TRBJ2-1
TGCAGTGCTCGGACAGCGCTAAGTGAGCAGTTCTTC
CSARTALSEQFF
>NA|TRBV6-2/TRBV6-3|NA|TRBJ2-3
TGTGCCAGCAGCCGTCGCGAGGGCCGGGGGCAGTATTTT
CASSRREGRGQYF
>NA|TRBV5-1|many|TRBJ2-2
TGCGCCAGCAGCTTGGCCCCGGACAGAAGCACCGGGGAGCTGTTTTTT
CASSLAPDRSTGELFF
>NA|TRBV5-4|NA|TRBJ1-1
TGTGCCAGCAGCTCACAACAGGGTGCTACTGAAGCTTTCTTT
CASSSQQGATEAFF
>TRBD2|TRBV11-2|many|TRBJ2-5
TGTGCCAGCAGCCGTCTAGCGGGGGGGCCAGGGTTCGAAGAGACCCAGTACTTC
CASSRLAGGPGFEETQYF
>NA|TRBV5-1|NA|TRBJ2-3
TGCGCCAGCAGCTTGACCCATAGACAGTCTAGCACAGATACGCAGTATTTT
CASSLTHRQSSTDTQYF
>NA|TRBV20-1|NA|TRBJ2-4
TGCAGTGCTAGAGGCTCACAGGGTCGTGGCAAAAACATTCAGTACTTC
CSARGSQGRGKNIQYF